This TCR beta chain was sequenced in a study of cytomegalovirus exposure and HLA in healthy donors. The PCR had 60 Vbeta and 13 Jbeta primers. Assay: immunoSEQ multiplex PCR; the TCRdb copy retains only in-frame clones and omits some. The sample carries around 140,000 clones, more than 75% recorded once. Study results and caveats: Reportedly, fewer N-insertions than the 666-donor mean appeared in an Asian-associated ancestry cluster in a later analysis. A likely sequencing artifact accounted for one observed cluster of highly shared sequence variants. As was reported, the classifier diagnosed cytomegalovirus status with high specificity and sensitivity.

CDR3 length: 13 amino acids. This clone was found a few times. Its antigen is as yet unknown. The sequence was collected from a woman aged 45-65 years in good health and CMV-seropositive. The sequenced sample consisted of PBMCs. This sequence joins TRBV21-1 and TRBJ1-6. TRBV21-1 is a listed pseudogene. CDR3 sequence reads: CASPGEPHSPLHF. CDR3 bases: TGTGCCAGCCCGGGGGAGCCCCATTCACCCCTCCACTTT.